One T cell receptor (beta chain) is described in this entry. The source of the sample is a study of blood T cell repertoires in COVID-19. Study overall: COVID-19 samples collected from the United States, Italy and Spain covered acute and convalescent phases.

Trimming left V 1 base short and J 8 bases short, with 8 bases between. Germline CDR1 reads LGHDT; CDR2 reads YNNKEL (reference sequence). The CDR3 totals 12 residues. Original handling: Reference gene primer amplification in the assay estimated nucleated cell counts. The assay was immunoSEQ multiplex PCR, and TCRdb's table has in-frame clones only and misses some. That table is the source of V, J and clone size, and D and trimming were worked out from the DNA. This repertoire shows some 130,000 clones, 70% to 90% found once; its top ten account for roughly 13%. The sequence derives from a human donor in a cohort sampled during active COVID-19. The sequenced sample consisted of peripheral blood. The rearrangement links TRBV3-1 (or the pseudogene TRBV3-2) to TRBJ1-1, with D possibly TRBD1 on 6 matching bases. The CDR3, as DNA: TGTGCCAGCAGCCAAGGGGACAAGGAAGCTTTCTTT. Protein product: CASSQGDKEAFF.